A selection of T cell receptor beta chains follows, all from one sample in a study of blood T cells in healthy people across ages. TCRdb passed the 5' RACE reads through MiXCR, listing each CDR3 protein once. This table has roughly 680,000 distinct CDR3 sequences, 20% to 25% appearing once. The material sequenced was blood. The receptors come from a man between 65 and 85 years old in good health. The CDR3 runs from the conserved cysteine through the conserved F or W.

>TRBV29-1|12
CSVGVRGLEQYF
>TRBV12-5|11
CASGLVLEQYF
>TRBV5-6|15
CASSPSGTPGNEQFF
>TRBV7-2|15
CASSYSGIFRNEQFF
>TRBV20-1|15
CSATRQGAVKDTQYF
>TRBV20-1|13
CSGITGVRTEAFF
>TRBV5-1|15
CASSLSSSGFVEQYF
>TRBV6-1|15
CASSIRQGIRSTQYF
>TRBV6-6|12
CASSIDTYEQYF
>TRBV12-3/TRBV12-4|13
CASSPGTETEAFF
>TRBV12-3/TRBV12-4|16
CASSPRGSEGSNEQFF
>TRBV7-2|15
CASRKGGQDNSPLHF
>TRBV21-1|14
CASTGLGVNSPLHF
>TRBV7-9|12
CASSKEVREQYF
>TRBV3-1|16
CVSSQEGQGALYEQYF
>TRBV5-1|14
CASSVGTGNTEAFF